This T cell receptor beta chain stems from a study of response to subunit inactivated influenza vaccine listed by TCRdb under 2018. For context, the study as a whole: The study used deep quantitative T cell receptor repertoire profiling to track responses to a trivalent subunit inactivated influenza vaccine.

V is reduced by 4 bases and J by 2 bases, leaving a spacing of 11 bases between them. The germline V gene (reference sequence) specifies LGHDT as CDR1 and YNNKEL as CDR2. The CDR3 spans 15 residues, from the cysteine through the phenylalanine. Just CDR3 DNA is preserved here, 45 bases in frame from base 1. Library preparation was by RT-PCR. Data came from an Illumina HiSeq 2500. TCRdb ran its own pipeline on the public reads, namely fastp trimming at Q25 and MiXCR clone calling, and kept in-frame beta chains. Each CDR3 protein appears once, grouped with its most common genes and DNA. The sample table lists some 800,000 distinct CDR3 sequences, 21% of them with a count of one. The ten largest clones represent around 9.6% of the sample. In the case of this clonotype: Its antigen is still unknown. Base quality data are lacking; no much larger clone is found one base away.

Broader findings and caveats from the paper: According to the authors, only a limited number of new T cells may be recruited by each seasonal influenza vaccination.

The chain is encoded by TRBV3-1 joined to TRBJ2-2; a confident D gene designation cannot be given. The receptor comes from a man over 45 who received an inactivated influenza vaccine. Donor details come from another sample of the same person, matched by shared clones. The sequencing here drew on PBMCs from blood, taken roughly 5 days after vaccination. The CDR3 here reads CASSPRLGNTGELFF. The sequence in DNA is TGTGCCAGCAGCCCGCGGTTAGGAAACACCGGGGAGCTGTTTTTT. Beyond the CDR3, the reference TRBV3-1 and TRBJ2-2 genes provide the residues; the full variable domain reads: DTAVSQTPKYLVTQMGNDKSIKCEQNLGHDTMYWYKQDSKKFLKIMFSYNNKELIINETVPNRFSPKSPDKAHLNLHINSLELGDSAVYFCASSPRLGNTGELFFGEGSRLTVL.